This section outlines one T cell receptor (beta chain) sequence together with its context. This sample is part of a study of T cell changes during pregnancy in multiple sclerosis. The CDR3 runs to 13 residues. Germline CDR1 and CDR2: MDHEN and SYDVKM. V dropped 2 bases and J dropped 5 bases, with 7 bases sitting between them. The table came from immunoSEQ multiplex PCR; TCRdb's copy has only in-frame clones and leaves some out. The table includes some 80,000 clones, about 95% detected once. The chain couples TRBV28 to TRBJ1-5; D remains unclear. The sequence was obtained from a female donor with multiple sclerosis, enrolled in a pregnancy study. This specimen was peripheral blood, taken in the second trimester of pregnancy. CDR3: CASSLGGDQPQHF. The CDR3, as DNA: TGTGCCAGCAGTTTAGGCGGGGATCAGCCCCAGCATTTT.